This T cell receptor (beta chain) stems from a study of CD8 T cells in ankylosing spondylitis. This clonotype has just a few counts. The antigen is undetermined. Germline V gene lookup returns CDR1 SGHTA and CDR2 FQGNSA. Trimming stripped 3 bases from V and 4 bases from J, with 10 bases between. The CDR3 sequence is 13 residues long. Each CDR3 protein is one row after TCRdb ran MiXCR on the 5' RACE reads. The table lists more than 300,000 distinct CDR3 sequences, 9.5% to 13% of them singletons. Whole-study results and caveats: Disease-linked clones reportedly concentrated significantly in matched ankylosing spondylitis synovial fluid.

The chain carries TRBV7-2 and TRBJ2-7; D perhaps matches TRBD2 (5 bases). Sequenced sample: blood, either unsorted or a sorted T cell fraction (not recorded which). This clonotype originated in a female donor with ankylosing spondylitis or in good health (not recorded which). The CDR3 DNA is TGTGCCAGCAGCTTCTGGACTGATTACGAGCAGTACTTC. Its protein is CASSFWTDYEQYF.